This note documents a single T cell receptor (beta chain) sequence. Antigen: not known. The sample belongs to a study of cytomegalovirus exposure and HLA in healthy donors. Study details: The 500 to 750 first-cohort repertoires and the approximately 110 validation repertoires shared the same platform, a later analysis reported. Findings and limits, study-wide: One later analysis, an examination of the 100 to 150 validation repertoires, found that first-cohort TCR clusters tended to co-occur in them. The study found most TCR sequences rare, yet found some public TCRs in many donors. In vitro testing confirmed a few CMV-associated chains as specific for CMV antigens.

This table comes from immunoSEQ multiplex PCR, and its TCRdb copy is limited to in-frame clones, with some not included. This table has around 260,000 clones, roughly 91% appearing once. Germline lookup yields CDR1 LGHNA and CDR2 YNFKEQ. Trimming removed 2 bases at V and 5 bases at J, with 19 bases between. There are 16 residues in the CDR3. This receptor was identified in a woman aged 30 to 39 in good health and CMV-seronegative. The sequenced material came from PBMCs. The genes are TRBV4-2 and TRBJ2-7; tentatively, D is TRBD1 (6 bases). The CDR3 nucleotides read TGTGCCAGCAGCCAAAGAAGGGGGTCCCCAGCCAACGAGCAGTACTTC. Its protein product is CASSQRRGSPANEQYF.